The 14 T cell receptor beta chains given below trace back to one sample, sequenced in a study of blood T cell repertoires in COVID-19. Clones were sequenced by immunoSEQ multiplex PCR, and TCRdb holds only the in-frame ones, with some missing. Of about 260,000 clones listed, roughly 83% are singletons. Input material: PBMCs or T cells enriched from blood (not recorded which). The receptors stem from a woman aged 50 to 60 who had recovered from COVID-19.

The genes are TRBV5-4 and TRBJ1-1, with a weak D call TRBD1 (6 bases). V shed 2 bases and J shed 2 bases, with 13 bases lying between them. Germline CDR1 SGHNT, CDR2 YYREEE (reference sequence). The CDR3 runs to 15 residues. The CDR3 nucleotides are TGTGCCAGCAGCTTAGGGGGTTGGGGAAACACTGAAGCTTTCTTT. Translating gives CASSLGGWGNTEAFF.

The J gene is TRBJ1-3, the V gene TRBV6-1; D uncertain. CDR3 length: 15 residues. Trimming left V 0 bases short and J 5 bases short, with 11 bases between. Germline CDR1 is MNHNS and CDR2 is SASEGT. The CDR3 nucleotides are TGTGCCAGCAGTGAAGCGCTGGCTGAACGAAACACCATATATTTT. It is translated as CASSEALAERNTIYF.

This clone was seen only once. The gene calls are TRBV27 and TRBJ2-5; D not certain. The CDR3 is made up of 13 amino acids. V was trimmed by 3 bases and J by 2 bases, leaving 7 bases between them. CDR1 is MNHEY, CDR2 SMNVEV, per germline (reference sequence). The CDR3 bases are TGTGCCAGCAGTTTCTTAGATCAAGAGACCCAGTACTTC. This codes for CASSFLDQETQYF.

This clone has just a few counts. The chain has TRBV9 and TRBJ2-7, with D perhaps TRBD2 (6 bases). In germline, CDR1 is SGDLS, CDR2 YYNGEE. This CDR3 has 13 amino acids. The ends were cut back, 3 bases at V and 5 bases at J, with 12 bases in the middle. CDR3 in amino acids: CASSGGTGNEQYF. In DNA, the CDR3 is TGTGCCAGCAGCGGAGGGACTGGTAACGAGCAGTACTTC.

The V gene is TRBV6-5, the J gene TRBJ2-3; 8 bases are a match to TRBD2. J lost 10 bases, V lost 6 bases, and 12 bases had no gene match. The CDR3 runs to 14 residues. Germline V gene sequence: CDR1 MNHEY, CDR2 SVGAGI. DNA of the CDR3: TGTGCCAGCAGACCTCCTTCGGGGGGGCTAGCGCAGTATTTT. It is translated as CASRPPSGGLAQYF.

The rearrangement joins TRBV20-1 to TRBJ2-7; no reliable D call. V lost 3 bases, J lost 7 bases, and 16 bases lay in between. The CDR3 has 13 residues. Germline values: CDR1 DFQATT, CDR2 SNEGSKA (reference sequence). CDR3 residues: CSASSRDVTEQYF. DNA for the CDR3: TGCAGTGCTAGTTCTCGAGATGTTACGGAGCAGTACTTC.

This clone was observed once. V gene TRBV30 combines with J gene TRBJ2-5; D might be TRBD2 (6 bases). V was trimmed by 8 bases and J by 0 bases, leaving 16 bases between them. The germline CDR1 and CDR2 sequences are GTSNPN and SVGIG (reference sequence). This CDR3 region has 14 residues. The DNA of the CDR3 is TGTGCCGGCTCTAGCGTGACTTACCAAGAGACCCAGTACTTC. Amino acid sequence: CAGSSVTYQETQYF.

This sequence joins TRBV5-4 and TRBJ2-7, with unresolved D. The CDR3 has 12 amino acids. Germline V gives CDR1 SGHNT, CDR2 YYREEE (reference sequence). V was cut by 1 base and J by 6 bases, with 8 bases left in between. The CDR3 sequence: CASSLNFLEQYF. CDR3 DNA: TGTGCCAGCAGCTTGAATTTTCTCGAGCAGTACTTC.

The CDR3 DNA follows: TGTGCCAGCAGTTTAATTATAGCGGGAGGGCTCAATGAGCAGTTCTTC. This gives the protein CASSLIIAGGLNEQFF. V and J are TRBV28 and TRBJ2-1; 11 bases align to TRBD2. Germline assignment: CDR1 MDHEN and CDR2 SYDVKM. The CDR3 sequence is 16 residues long. Trimming took 2 bases from V and 6 from J; bases not matched to a gene: 6. Combining the CDR3 with reference TRBV28 and TRBJ2-1 gives the whole variable domain DVKVTQSSRYLVKRTGEKVFLECVQDMDHENMFWYRQDPGLGLRLIYFSYDVKMKEKGDIPEGYSVSREKKERFSLILESASTNQTSMYLCASSLIIAGGLNEQFFGPGTRLTVL.

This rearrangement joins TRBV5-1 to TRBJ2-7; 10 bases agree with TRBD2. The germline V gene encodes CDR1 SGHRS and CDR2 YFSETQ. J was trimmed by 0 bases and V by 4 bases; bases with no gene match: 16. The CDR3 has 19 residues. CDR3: CASSPGLAARYRYSYEQYF. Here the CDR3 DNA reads TGCGCCAGCAGCCCCGGACTAGCGGCACGGTACCGATACTCCTACGAGCAGTACTTC.

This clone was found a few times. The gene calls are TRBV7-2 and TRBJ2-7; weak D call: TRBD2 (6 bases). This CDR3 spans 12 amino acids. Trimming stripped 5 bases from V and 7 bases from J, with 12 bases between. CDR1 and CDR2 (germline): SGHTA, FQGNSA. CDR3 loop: CASSTTGREQYF. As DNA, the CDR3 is TGTGCCAGCAGCACCACGGGGAGGGAGCAGTACTTC.

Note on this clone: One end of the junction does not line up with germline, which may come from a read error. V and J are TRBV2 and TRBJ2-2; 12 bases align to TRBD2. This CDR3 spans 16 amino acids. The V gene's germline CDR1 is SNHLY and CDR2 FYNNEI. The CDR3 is CATSSATSGGTGKLFF. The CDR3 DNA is TGTGCCACTTCGAGTGCTACTAGCGGGGGGACCGGGAAGCTGTTTTTT. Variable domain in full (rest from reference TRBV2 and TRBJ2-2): EPEVTQTPSHQVTQMGQEVILRCVPISNHLYFYWYRQILGQKVEFLVSFYNNEISEKSEIFDDQFSVERPDGSNFTLKIRSTKLEDSAMYFCATSSATSGGTGKLFFGEGSRLTVL.

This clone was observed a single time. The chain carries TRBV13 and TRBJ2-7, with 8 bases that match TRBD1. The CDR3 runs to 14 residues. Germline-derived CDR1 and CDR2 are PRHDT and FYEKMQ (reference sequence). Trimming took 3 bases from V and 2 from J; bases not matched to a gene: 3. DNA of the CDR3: TGTGCCAGCAGCTTTGGACAGGGACCCTACGAGCAGTACTTC. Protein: CASSFGQGPYEQYF.

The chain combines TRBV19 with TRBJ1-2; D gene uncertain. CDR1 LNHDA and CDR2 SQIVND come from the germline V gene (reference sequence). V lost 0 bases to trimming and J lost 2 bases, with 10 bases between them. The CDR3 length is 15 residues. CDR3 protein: CASSIEAGVNYGYTF. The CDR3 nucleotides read TGTGCCAGTAGTATAGAGGCGGGAGTGAACTATGGCTACACCTTC.